The 16 T cell receptor beta chains below all came from one sample that was sequenced in a study of cytomegalovirus exposure and HLA in healthy donors. 60 Vbeta and 13 Jbeta primers were used in PCR. Assay used: immunoSEQ multiplex PCR; TCRdb lists only in-frame clones, some missing. The table lists around 100,000 clones, roughly 80% of them singletons. Sequenced sample: PBMCs. These TCRs come from a middle-aged man in good health and CMV-seronegative.

The chain has TRBV6-6 and TRBJ2-7; 7 bases are shared with TRBD1. This CDR3 comprises 15 residues. From germline, CDR1 is MNHNY and CDR2 SVGAGI (reference sequence). Unmatched junction bases numbered 10, after V lost 6 bases and J lost 2 bases. The CDR3 protein is CASRFDRAQAYEQYF. The CDR3 nucleotides read TGTGCCAGCAGATTCGACAGGGCTCAAGCCTACGAGCAGTACTTC.

The V and J genes are TRBV27 and TRBJ1-5; TRBD1 is a possible D gene (5 bases). The V gene's germline CDR1 is MNHEY and CDR2 SMNVEV (reference sequence). Trimming took 8 bases from V and 6 from J, leaving 17 bases between them. This CDR3 contains 14 residues. The CDR3 nucleotides are TGTGCCAGCCGAGTGAAGGGGTCGGCTCAGCCCCAGCATTTT. This gives the protein CASRVKGSAQPQHF.

This clone was counted only a few times. CDR3 sequence reads: CASSETFGNRGRDSPLHF. The CDR3 DNA reads as TGTGCCAGCAGTGAGACTTTCGGTAACAGGGGACGGGATTCACCCCTCCACTTT. This chain uses TRBV2 with TRBJ1-6, with 7 bases matching TRBD1. Germline CDR1 reads SNHLY; CDR2 reads FYNNEI. V lost 3 bases to trimming and J lost 8 bases; unmatched junction nucleotides: 16. This CDR3 is built from 18 residues.

The chain joins TRBV5-5 to TRBJ2-7; 13 bases fit TRBD2. Germline assignment: CDR1 SGHKS and CDR2 YYEKEE (reference sequence). V lost 2 bases to trimming and J lost 4 bases; unmatched junction nucleotides: 6. This CDR3 is built from 16 residues. Here the CDR3 reads CASSFRLAGGSYEQYF. In DNA form, the CDR3 reads TGTGCCAGCAGCTTCCGACTAGCGGGGGGCTCTTACGAGCAGTACTTC.

The chain uses TRBV5-4 and TRBJ2-7; 9 bases align to TRBD1. Per the germline V gene, CDR1 is SGHNT and CDR2 is YYREEE (reference sequence). J was trimmed by 3 bases and V by 1 base; bases with no gene match: 8. CDR3 length: 16 amino acids. The CDR3 bases are TGTGCCAGCAGCTTGAGGGGACAGGGAAACATCTACGAGCAGTACTTC. It encodes CASSLRGQGNIYEQYF.

This CDR3 reads CASKILAGSGTDTQYF. The DNA of the CDR3 is TGTGCCAGCAAAATACTAGCGGGCAGCGGCACAGATACGCAGTATTTT. V gene TRBV6-4 combines with J gene TRBJ2-3; 9 bases map to TRBD2. With V trimmed by 7 bases and J by 1 base, 9 bases remained unmatched. The CDR3 loop spans 16 amino acids. In germline, CDR1 is MRHNA, CDR2 SNTAGT.

This clone appeared a single time. The chain combines TRBV12-5 with TRBJ2-5; 9 bases agree with TRBD2. CDR3 length: 18 amino acids. Per germline, CDR1 LGHNT and CDR2 FRNRAP. The V segment lost 2 bases and the J segment 5 bases; nucleotides outside the gene matches: 15. CDR3 residues: CASGLIRSSGGSRETQYF. In nucleotides, the CDR3 is TGTGCTAGTGGTTTGATTCGTAGTAGCGGGGGCTCCAGGGAGACCCAGTACTTC.

This clone showed up just a few times. This sequence joins TRBV9 and TRBJ1-2; 8 nucleotides match TRBD1. The CDR3 runs 19 residues. V was pared by 1 base and J by 3 bases, with 17 bases of the junction left unmatched. Germline V gene data show CDR1 as SGDLS and CDR2 as YYNGEE. CDR3 loop: CASSVRDPGQGVSDYGYTF. The CDR3 bases are TGTGCCAGCAGCGTAAGAGATCCAGGACAGGGAGTTTCAGACTATGGCTACACCTTC.

The rearrangement links TRBV27 to TRBJ2-1, with TRBD2 matching over 9 bases. The junction had 5 bases not matched to a gene; V was cut back by 4 bases and J by 7 bases. CDR3 length: 14 amino acids. Germline V gives CDR1 MNHEY, CDR2 SMNVEV (reference sequence). The DNA of the CDR3 is TGTGCCAGCAGTTGGGGCGGGGGGGCTAATGAGCAGTTCTTC. Its translation: CASSWGGGANEQFF.

The chain joins TRBV5-1 to TRBJ1-1; a weak D match, TRBD1 (5 bases). The CDR3 has 15 residues. Germline V gene sequence: CDR1 SGHRS, CDR2 YFSETQ. Trimming stripped 4 bases from V and 0 bases from J, with 13 bases between. The CDR3 sequence: CASSRMTAVNTEAFF. DNA of the CDR3: TGCGCCAGCAGCCGAATGACAGCAGTGAACACTGAAGCTTTCTTT.

This chain links TRBV5-6 with TRBJ1-2, with 7 bases matching TRBD1. Germline V gene sequence: CDR1 SGHDT, CDR2 YYEEEE. V was clipped by 10 bases and J by 9 bases; unmatched bases: 15. CDR3 size: 13 residues. In DNA, the CDR3 is TGTGCCTCCGGGTGGCCGCGACAGGGACGCTACACCTTC. Translated, it gives CASGWPRQGRYTF. The variable domain in full, with the rest retrieved from reference TRBV5-6 and TRBJ1-2, is DAGVTQSPTHLIKTRGQQVTLRCSPKSGHDTVSWYQQALGQGPQFIFQYYEEEERQRGNFPDRFSGHQFPNYSSELNVNALLLGDSALYLCASGWPRQGRYTFGSGTRLTVV.

This clone came up once. V and J are TRBV2 and TRBJ2-7, with TRBD1 identical over 10 bases. Trimming at V came to 7 bases and at J to 0 bases, leaving 12 bases not matched to a gene. Germline CDR1 is SNHLY and CDR2 is FYNNEI. The CDR3 is made up of 17 amino acids. CDR3 DNA sequence: TGTGCCAGCAATTTTGCGACAGGGGGCCTCAGCTCCTACGAGCAGTACTTC. It yields the protein CASNFATGGLSSYEQYF.

This clone appeared a single time. CDR3 nucleotides: TGCGCCAGCAGCCATGGGGGTGACAGGGGGCCTGGCTACACCTTC. Amino acids: CASSHGGDRGPGYTF. The rearrangement joins TRBV4-1 to TRBJ1-2, with TRBD1 matching 10 bases. The V segment lost 3 bases and the J segment 7 bases; nucleotides outside the gene matches: 8. Germline CDR1 MGHRA, CDR2 YSYEKL. The CDR3 contains 15 residues.

This clone was detected once. This chain joins TRBV5-1 and TRBJ2-3; TRBD2 matches at 9 bases. The CDR3 covers 15 residues. Unmatched junction bases numbered 6, after V lost 5 bases and J lost 2 bases. Germline V gives CDR1 SGHRS, CDR2 YFSETQ. This CDR3 reads CASRVAGESTDTQYF. The CDR3 DNA reads as TGCGCCAGCAGGGTAGCGGGGGAGTCCACAGATACGCAGTATTTT.

This clone was seen a few times. The chain couples TRBV2 to TRBJ1-1; D unclear. The germline V gene encodes CDR1 SNHLY and CDR2 FYNNEI. This CDR3 has 13 residues. The V and J ends lost 5 bases and 4 bases respectively, with 11 bases between them. CDR3 nucleotides: TGTGCCAGCAGTTCGGGGTTGGGCACTGAAGCTTTCTTT. Translation gives CASSSGLGTEAFF.

With regard to this clone: The junction does not match germline at one end; this may be a read error. The gene calls are TRBV7-9 and TRBJ2-2; 13 nucleotides align to TRBD2. This CDR3 comprises 14 residues. CDR1 and CDR2 from the germline V gene are SEHNR and FQNEAQ (reference sequence). CDR3 DNA: TGTGCCGGCAGACTAGCGGGAGGTGCCGGGGAGCTGTTTTTT. Translating it yields CAGRLAGGAGELFF.